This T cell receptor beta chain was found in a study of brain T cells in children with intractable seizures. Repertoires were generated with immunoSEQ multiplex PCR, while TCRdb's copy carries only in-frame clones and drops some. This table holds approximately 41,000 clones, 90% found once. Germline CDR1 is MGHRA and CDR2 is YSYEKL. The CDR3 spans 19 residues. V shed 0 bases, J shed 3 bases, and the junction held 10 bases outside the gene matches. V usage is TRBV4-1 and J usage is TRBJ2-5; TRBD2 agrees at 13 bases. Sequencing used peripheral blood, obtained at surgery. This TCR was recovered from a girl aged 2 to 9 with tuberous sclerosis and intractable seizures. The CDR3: CASSQDPQLAGGPKETQYF. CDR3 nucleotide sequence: TGCGCCAGCAGCCAAGATCCCCAACTAGCGGGGGGGCCGAAAGAGACCCAGTACTTC.